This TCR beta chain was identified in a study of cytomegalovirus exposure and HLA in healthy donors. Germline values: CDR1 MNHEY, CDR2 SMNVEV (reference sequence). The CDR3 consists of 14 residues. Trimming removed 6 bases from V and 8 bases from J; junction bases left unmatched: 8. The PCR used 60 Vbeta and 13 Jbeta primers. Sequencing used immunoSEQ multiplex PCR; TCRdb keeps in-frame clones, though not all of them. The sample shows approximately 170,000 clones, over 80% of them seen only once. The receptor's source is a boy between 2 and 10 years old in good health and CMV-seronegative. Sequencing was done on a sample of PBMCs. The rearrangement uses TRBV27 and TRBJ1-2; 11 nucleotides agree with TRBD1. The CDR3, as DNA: TGTGCCAGCAGCACTGGACAGGGGGCGCGGGGCTACACCTTC. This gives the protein CASSTGQGARGYTF.